The 6 T cell receptor beta chains below come from one sample, sequenced in a study of blood T cell repertoires in COVID-19. The table came from immunoSEQ multiplex PCR; TCRdb's copy has only in-frame clones and leaves some out. The sample has 90,000 or so clones, 91% seen once; the top ten hold about 1.8%. Sequenced sample: peripheral blood. The receptors shown here come from a human donor with active COVID-19. The donor label of this sample is uncertain.

The sample holds a few counts of this clone. The chain recombines TRBV5-1 with TRBJ2-2; no reliable D call. Germline values: CDR1 SGHRS, CDR2 YFSETQ. The CDR3 is 14 amino acids. V was shortened by 3 bases and J by 3 bases, with 9 bases between the two germline ends. The CDR3 sequence: CASSWAPDTGELFF. Written as DNA, the CDR3 is TGCGCCAGCAGCTGGGCTCCCGACACCGGGGAGCTGTTTTTT.

The V gene is TRBV2, the J gene TRBJ2-7; 12 positions agree with TRBD2. The CDR3 has 18 residues. With V trimmed by 0 bases and J by 2 bases, 8 bases remained unmatched. Per germline, CDR1 SNHLY and CDR2 FYNNEI. The CDR3 region has the DNA TGTGCCAGCAGTGAAGCCCCTAGCGGGGGGGCCCAACCCTACGAGCAGTACTTC. Its translation: CASSEAPSGGAQPYEQYF.

The gene calls are TRBV9 and TRBJ2-7; D is unresolved. Germline V gene data show CDR1 as SGDLS and CDR2 as YYNGEE. The CDR3 loop spans 13 amino acids. Trimming shortened V by 0 bases and J by 3 bases, and 7 bases separated the two germline ends. The CDR3 spells CASSVDSSYEQYF. In DNA form, the CDR3 reads TGTGCCAGCAGCGTAGATAGCAGCTACGAGCAGTACTTC.

V is TRBV29-1 and J is TRBJ1-2; 9 bases match TRBD1. The V segment lost 7 bases and the J segment 0 bases; nucleotides outside the gene matches: 9. From germline, CDR1 is SQVTM and CDR2 ANQGSEA. The CDR3 consists of 15 residues. The DNA of the CDR3 is TGCAGCGGGTTAACCGGGACAGGGCCTAACTATGGCTACACCTTC. It codes for CSGLTGTGPNYGYTF.

This clone is a singleton in its sample. This rearrangement joins TRBV5-1 to TRBJ2-3; 8 nucleotides align to TRBD1. Germline trimming cut 7 bases from V and 4 bases from J; bases unmatched to any gene: 5. This CDR3 spans 13 amino acids. Germline V gives CDR1 SGHRS, CDR2 YFSETQ. In nucleotides, the CDR3 is TGCGCCAGCGCGCAGACAGGGGCAGATACGCAGTATTTT. Residues: CASAQTGADTQYF.

The rearrangement links TRBV19 to TRBJ2-7, with 9 bases matching TRBD1. CDR1 and CDR2 (germline): LNHDA, SQIVND (reference sequence). Unmatched junction bases numbered 3, after V lost 10 bases and J lost 5 bases. The CDR3 loop spans 11 amino acids. This CDR3 reads CATTGGNEQYF. CDR3 coding DNA: TGTGCCACGACAGGGGGGAACGAGCAGTACTTC.